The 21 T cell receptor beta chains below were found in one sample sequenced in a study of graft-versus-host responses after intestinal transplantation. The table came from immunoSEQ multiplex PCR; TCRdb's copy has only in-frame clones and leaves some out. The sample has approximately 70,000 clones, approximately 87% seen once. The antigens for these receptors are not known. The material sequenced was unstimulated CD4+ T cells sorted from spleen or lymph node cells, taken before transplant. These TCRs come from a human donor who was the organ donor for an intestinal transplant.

The CDR3 region has the DNA TGTGCCAGCAGTTTGTTAGGCGGACAGGGCTCTGAAGCTTTCTTT. Translating it yields CASSLLGGQGSEAFF. V is TRBV28 and J is TRBJ1-1; TRBD1 matches 8 bases. CDR3 length: 15 amino acids. Trimming took 3 bases from V and 6 from J; bases not matched to a gene: 9. Germline CDR1 and CDR2: MDHEN and SYDVKM.

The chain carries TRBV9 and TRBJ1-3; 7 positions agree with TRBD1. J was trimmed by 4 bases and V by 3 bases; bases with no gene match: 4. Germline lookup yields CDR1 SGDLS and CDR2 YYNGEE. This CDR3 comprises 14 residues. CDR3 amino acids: CASSGDRVGNTIYF. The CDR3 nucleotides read TGTGCCAGCAGCGGCGACAGGGTCGGAAACACCATATATTTT.

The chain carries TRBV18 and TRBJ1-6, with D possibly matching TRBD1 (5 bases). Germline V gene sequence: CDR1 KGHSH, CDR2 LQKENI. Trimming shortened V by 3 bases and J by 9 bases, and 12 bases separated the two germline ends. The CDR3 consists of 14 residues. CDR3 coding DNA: TGTGCCAGCTCACCCCCGACCGGGGGTTCACCCCTCCACTTT. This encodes CASSPPTGGSPLHF.

Written as DNA, the CDR3 is TGTGCCAGCAGTTACTCCCGTCTCCTGAACACTGAAGCTTTCTTT. Translating gives CASSYSRLLNTEAFF. The gene calls are TRBV6-5 and TRBJ1-1; D is undetermined. CDR1 and CDR2 (germline): MNHEY, SVGAGI. The CDR3 has 15 amino acids. Between the trimmed V and J ends, which lost 0 bases and 0 bases, there was a span of 8 bases.

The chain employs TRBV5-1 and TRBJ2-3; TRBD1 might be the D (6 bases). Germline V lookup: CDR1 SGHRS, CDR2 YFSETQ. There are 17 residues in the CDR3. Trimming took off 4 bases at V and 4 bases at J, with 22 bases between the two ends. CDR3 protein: CASSHARTASPPDTQYF. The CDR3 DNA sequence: TGCGCCAGCAGCCATGCCCGGACAGCATCCCCACCAGATACGCAGTATTTT.

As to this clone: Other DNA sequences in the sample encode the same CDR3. CDR3 region: CASSPDRGYEKLFF. The CDR3 DNA is TGCGCCAGCAGCCCAGACAGGGGGTATGAAAAACTGTTTTTT. The genes are TRBV4-3 and TRBJ1-4; 9 positions match TRBD1. The CDR3 sequence is 14 residues long. The V gene end was trimmed by 4 bases and the J gene end by 6 bases; junction bases not matched to a gene: 3. Looked up from germline, CDR1 is LGHNA and CDR2 is YSLEER.

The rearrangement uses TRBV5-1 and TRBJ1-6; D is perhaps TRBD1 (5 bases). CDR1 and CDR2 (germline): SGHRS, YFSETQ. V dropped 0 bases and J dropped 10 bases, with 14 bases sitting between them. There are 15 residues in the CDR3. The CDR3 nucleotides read TGCGCCAGCAGCTTGGTGGGGGGGTCCGAATCACCCCTCCACTTT. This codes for CASSLVGGSESPLHF.

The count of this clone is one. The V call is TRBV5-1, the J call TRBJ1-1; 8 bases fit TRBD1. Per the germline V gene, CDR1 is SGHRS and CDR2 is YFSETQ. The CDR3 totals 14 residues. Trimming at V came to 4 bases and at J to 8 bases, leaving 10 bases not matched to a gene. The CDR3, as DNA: TGCGCCAGCAGCCGCGGACAGGGTCTACCAGAAGCTTTCTTT. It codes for CASSRGQGLPEAFF.

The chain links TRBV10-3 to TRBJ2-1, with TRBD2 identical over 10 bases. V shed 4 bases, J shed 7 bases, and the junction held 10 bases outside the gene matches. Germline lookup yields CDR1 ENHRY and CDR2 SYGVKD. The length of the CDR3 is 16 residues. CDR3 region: CAISGHSGGPTNEQFF. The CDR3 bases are TGTGCCATCAGTGGCCATAGCGGGGGGCCAACAAATGAGCAGTTCTTC.

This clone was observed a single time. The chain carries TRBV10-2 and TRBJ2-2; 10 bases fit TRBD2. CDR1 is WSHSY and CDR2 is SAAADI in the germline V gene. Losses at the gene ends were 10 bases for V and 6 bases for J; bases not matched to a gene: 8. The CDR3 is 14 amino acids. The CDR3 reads CATSLAGMPGELFF. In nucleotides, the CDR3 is TGCGCCACCTCACTAGCGGGGATGCCCGGGGAGCTGTTTTTT.

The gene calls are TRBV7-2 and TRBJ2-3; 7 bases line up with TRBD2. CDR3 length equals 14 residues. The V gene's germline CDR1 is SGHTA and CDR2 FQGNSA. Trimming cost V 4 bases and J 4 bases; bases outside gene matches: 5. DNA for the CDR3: TGTGCCAGCAGCTGGGGAGGGAGGGCAGATACGCAGTATTTT. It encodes CASSWGGRADTQYF. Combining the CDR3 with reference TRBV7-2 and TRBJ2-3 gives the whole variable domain GAGVSQSPSNKVTEKGKDVELRCDPISGHTALYWYRQSLGQGLEFLIYFQGNSAPDKSGLPSDRFSAERTGGSVSTLTIQRTQQEDSAVYLCASSWGGRADTQYFGPGTRLTVL.

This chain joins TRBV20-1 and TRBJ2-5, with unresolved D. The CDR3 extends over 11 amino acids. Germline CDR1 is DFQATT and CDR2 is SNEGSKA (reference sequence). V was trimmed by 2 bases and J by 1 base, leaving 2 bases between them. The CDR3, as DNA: TGCAGTGCTAGACGCCAAGAGACCCAGTACTTC. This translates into CSARRQETQYF.

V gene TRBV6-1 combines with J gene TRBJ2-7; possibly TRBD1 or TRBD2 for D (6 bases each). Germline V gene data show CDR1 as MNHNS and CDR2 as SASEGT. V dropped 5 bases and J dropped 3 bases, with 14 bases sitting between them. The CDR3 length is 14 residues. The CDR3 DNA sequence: TGTGCCAGCAGTCAGTATAGGGGGGACTACGAGCAGTACGTC. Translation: CASSQYRGDYEQYV.

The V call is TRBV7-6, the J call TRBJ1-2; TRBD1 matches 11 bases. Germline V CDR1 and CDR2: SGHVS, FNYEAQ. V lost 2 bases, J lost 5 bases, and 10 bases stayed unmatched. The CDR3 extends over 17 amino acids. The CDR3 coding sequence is TGTGCCAGCAGCTTATTCGCAGCCGGGACAGGGGGTTATGGCTACACCTTC. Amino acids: CASSLFAAGTGGYGYTF.

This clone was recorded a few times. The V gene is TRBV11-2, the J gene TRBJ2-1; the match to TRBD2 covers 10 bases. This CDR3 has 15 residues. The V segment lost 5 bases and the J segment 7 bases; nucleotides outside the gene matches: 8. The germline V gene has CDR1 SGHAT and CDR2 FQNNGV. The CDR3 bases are TGTGCCAGCAGCATTACTAGCGGGGCTTCGAATGAGCAGTTCTTC. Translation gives CASSITSGASNEQFF.

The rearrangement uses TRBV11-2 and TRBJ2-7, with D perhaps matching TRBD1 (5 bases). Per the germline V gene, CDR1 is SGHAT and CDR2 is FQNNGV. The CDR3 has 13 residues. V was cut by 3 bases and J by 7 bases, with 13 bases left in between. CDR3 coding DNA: TGTGCCAGCAGCTTGATGTGGGGCAAAGAGCAGTACGTC. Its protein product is CASSLMWGKEQYV.

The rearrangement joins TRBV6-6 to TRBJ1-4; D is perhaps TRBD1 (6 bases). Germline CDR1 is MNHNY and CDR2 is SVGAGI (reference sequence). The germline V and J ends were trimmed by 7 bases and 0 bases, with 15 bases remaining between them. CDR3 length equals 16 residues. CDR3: CASIRTDITTNEKLFF. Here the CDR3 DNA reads TGTGCCAGCATTCGGACAGACATCACAACTAATGAAAAACTGTTTTTT.

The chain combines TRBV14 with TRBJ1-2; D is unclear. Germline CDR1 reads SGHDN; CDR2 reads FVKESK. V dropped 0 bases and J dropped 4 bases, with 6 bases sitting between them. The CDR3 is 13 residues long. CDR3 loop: CASSQDSFYGYTF. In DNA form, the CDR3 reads TGTGCCAGCAGCCAAGATTCGTTCTATGGCTACACCTTC.

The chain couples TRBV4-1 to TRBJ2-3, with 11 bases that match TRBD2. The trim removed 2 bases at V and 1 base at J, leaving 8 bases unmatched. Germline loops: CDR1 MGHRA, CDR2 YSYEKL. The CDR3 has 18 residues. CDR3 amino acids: CASSQSGLAGGGTDTQYF. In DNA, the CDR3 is TGCGCCAGCAGCCAAAGCGGACTAGCGGGCGGTGGCACAGATACGCAGTATTTT.

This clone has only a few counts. The CDR3 DNA sequence: TGTGCCAGTAGTATACAGGGGAACACTGAAGCTTTCTTT. Amino acids: CASSIQGNTEAFF. The chain combines TRBV19 with TRBJ1-1, with D possibly TRBD1 on 5 matching bases. V was pared by 2 bases and J by 1 base, with 5 bases between. CDR1 LNHDA and CDR2 SQIVND come from the germline V gene (reference sequence). CDR3 length: 13 amino acids.

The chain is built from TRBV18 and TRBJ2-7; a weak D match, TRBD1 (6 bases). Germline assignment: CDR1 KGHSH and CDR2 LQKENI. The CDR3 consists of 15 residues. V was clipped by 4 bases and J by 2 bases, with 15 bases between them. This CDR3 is CASSQGVGGAYEQYV. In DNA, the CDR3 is TGTGCCAGCTCACAGGGGGTAGGGGGTGCCTACGAGCAGTACGTC.